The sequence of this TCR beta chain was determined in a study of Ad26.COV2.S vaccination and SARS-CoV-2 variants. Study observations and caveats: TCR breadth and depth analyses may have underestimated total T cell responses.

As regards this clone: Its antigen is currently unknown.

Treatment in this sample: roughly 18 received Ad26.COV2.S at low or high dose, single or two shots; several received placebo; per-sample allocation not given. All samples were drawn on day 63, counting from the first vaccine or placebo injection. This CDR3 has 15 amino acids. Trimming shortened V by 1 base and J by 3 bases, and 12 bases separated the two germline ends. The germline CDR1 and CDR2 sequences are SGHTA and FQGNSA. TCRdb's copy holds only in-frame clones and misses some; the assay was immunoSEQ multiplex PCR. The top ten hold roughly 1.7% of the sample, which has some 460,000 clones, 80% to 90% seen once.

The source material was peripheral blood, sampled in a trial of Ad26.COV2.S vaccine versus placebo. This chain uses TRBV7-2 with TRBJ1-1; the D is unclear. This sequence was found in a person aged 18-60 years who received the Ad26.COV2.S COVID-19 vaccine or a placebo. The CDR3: CASSLVGLLDTEAFF. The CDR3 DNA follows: TGTGCCAGCAGCTTAGTAGGGTTATTGGACACTGAAGCTTTCTTT.